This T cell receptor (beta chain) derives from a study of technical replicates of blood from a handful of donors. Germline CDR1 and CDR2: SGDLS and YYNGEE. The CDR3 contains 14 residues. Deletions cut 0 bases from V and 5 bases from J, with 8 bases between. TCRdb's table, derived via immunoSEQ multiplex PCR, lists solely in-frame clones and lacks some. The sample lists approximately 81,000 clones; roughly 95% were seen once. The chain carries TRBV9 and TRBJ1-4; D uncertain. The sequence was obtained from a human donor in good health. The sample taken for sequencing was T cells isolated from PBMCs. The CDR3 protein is CASSVGGLNEKLFF. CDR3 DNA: TGTGCCAGCAGCGTAGGAGGGCTCAATGAAAAACTGTTTTTT.